The present T cell receptor (beta chain) was sequenced within a study of blood T cell repertoires in COVID-19 (dated by TCRdb to 2020 to 2022). Background for the entire study: Collaborator samples came from the United States, Italy and Spain and covered acute and convalescent phases of COVID-19. The prospective study material was composed of cDNA or gDNA derived from T cells, B-cell-depleted T cells, or PBMCs. The dataset comprised deeply sampled blood TCRbeta repertoires from subjects exposed to, actively infected with, or recovered from COVID-19. The repertoires were released in a freely available public database intended as a resource for research on the immune response to SARS-CoV-2. The samples were drawn from two sources: the first 160 participants of the ongoing ImmuneRACE study, and 1,000 to 1,500 subjects contributed by 6 global collaborators. Sample metadata almost always included a de-identified subject ID, COVID-19 status, age in years and sex. Where HLA class I and class II types were available, the types were taken from metadata supplied by the sample provider, not from assay-based typing. General conclusions and limits of the study: How much clinical and demographic metadata was included differed by source and by participant, and the metadata was provided uncurated.

Concerning this clone itself: Its cognate antigen has yet to be identified. Base qualities are missing; no much larger clone stands one base away.

TCRbeta CDR3 regions were amplified from genomic DNA by means of the immunoSEQ Assay, a bias-controlled multiplex PCR. The authors processed their data as follows. Nucleated cell counts per sample were estimated from amplification of reference gene primers within the assay. To quantify the absolute abundance of each unique TCRbeta CDR3 rearrangement, sequence reads were collapsed and filtered. For each sample, productive Simpson clonality was calculated by taking the square root of Simpson's diversity index across productive rearrangements. TCRdb re-hosts the immuneACCESS table, in-frame sequences only. Its copies lack some clones; in the studies checked, an unresolved V gene accounts for under half of them, and the cause for the rest is not known. The V and J calls and clone size are taken from that table; D and trimming were inferred from the DNA. The sample contains approximately 120,000 clones, approximately 85% of them found a single time. Under 3.5% of the sample is taken by the ten largest.

One collaborating source in Seattle enrolled patients during active infection and followed them longitudinally through the course of disease. Whole blood was collected in K2EDTA tubes by collaborating institutions according to the institutions' own protocols. For TCRbeta analysis, collaborators shipped samples as frozen whole blood, isolated PBMCs, or DNA extracted from either of those sample types. The TCR comes from a woman of 80 years or more with COVID-19, enrolled during active disease. Sequenced: peripheral blood.

The CDR3 amino acid sequence is: CASSWMRLRNEQFF. The nucleotide sequence reads TGTGCCAGCAGCTGGATGCGGCTCCGAAATGAGCAGTTCTTC. The chain employs TRBV28 and TRBJ2-1; the D segment cannot be called with confidence. The V and J ends are trimmed by 6 bases and 7 bases, leaving 16 bases between them. CDR1 MDHEN and CDR2 SYDVKM are derived from the germline V gene. Including the terminal cysteine and phenylalanine, the CDR3 comprises 14 residues. The kept DNA is CDR3 alone, 42 bases in frame from the first base. Extended through the reference TRBV28 and TRBJ2-1 proteins, this CDR3 yields the full variable domain: DVKVTQSSRYLVKRTGEKVFLECVQDMDHENMFWYRQDPGLGLRLIYFSYDVKMKEKGDIPEGYSVSREKKERFSLILESASTNQTSMYLCASSWMRLRNEQFFGPGTRLTVL.